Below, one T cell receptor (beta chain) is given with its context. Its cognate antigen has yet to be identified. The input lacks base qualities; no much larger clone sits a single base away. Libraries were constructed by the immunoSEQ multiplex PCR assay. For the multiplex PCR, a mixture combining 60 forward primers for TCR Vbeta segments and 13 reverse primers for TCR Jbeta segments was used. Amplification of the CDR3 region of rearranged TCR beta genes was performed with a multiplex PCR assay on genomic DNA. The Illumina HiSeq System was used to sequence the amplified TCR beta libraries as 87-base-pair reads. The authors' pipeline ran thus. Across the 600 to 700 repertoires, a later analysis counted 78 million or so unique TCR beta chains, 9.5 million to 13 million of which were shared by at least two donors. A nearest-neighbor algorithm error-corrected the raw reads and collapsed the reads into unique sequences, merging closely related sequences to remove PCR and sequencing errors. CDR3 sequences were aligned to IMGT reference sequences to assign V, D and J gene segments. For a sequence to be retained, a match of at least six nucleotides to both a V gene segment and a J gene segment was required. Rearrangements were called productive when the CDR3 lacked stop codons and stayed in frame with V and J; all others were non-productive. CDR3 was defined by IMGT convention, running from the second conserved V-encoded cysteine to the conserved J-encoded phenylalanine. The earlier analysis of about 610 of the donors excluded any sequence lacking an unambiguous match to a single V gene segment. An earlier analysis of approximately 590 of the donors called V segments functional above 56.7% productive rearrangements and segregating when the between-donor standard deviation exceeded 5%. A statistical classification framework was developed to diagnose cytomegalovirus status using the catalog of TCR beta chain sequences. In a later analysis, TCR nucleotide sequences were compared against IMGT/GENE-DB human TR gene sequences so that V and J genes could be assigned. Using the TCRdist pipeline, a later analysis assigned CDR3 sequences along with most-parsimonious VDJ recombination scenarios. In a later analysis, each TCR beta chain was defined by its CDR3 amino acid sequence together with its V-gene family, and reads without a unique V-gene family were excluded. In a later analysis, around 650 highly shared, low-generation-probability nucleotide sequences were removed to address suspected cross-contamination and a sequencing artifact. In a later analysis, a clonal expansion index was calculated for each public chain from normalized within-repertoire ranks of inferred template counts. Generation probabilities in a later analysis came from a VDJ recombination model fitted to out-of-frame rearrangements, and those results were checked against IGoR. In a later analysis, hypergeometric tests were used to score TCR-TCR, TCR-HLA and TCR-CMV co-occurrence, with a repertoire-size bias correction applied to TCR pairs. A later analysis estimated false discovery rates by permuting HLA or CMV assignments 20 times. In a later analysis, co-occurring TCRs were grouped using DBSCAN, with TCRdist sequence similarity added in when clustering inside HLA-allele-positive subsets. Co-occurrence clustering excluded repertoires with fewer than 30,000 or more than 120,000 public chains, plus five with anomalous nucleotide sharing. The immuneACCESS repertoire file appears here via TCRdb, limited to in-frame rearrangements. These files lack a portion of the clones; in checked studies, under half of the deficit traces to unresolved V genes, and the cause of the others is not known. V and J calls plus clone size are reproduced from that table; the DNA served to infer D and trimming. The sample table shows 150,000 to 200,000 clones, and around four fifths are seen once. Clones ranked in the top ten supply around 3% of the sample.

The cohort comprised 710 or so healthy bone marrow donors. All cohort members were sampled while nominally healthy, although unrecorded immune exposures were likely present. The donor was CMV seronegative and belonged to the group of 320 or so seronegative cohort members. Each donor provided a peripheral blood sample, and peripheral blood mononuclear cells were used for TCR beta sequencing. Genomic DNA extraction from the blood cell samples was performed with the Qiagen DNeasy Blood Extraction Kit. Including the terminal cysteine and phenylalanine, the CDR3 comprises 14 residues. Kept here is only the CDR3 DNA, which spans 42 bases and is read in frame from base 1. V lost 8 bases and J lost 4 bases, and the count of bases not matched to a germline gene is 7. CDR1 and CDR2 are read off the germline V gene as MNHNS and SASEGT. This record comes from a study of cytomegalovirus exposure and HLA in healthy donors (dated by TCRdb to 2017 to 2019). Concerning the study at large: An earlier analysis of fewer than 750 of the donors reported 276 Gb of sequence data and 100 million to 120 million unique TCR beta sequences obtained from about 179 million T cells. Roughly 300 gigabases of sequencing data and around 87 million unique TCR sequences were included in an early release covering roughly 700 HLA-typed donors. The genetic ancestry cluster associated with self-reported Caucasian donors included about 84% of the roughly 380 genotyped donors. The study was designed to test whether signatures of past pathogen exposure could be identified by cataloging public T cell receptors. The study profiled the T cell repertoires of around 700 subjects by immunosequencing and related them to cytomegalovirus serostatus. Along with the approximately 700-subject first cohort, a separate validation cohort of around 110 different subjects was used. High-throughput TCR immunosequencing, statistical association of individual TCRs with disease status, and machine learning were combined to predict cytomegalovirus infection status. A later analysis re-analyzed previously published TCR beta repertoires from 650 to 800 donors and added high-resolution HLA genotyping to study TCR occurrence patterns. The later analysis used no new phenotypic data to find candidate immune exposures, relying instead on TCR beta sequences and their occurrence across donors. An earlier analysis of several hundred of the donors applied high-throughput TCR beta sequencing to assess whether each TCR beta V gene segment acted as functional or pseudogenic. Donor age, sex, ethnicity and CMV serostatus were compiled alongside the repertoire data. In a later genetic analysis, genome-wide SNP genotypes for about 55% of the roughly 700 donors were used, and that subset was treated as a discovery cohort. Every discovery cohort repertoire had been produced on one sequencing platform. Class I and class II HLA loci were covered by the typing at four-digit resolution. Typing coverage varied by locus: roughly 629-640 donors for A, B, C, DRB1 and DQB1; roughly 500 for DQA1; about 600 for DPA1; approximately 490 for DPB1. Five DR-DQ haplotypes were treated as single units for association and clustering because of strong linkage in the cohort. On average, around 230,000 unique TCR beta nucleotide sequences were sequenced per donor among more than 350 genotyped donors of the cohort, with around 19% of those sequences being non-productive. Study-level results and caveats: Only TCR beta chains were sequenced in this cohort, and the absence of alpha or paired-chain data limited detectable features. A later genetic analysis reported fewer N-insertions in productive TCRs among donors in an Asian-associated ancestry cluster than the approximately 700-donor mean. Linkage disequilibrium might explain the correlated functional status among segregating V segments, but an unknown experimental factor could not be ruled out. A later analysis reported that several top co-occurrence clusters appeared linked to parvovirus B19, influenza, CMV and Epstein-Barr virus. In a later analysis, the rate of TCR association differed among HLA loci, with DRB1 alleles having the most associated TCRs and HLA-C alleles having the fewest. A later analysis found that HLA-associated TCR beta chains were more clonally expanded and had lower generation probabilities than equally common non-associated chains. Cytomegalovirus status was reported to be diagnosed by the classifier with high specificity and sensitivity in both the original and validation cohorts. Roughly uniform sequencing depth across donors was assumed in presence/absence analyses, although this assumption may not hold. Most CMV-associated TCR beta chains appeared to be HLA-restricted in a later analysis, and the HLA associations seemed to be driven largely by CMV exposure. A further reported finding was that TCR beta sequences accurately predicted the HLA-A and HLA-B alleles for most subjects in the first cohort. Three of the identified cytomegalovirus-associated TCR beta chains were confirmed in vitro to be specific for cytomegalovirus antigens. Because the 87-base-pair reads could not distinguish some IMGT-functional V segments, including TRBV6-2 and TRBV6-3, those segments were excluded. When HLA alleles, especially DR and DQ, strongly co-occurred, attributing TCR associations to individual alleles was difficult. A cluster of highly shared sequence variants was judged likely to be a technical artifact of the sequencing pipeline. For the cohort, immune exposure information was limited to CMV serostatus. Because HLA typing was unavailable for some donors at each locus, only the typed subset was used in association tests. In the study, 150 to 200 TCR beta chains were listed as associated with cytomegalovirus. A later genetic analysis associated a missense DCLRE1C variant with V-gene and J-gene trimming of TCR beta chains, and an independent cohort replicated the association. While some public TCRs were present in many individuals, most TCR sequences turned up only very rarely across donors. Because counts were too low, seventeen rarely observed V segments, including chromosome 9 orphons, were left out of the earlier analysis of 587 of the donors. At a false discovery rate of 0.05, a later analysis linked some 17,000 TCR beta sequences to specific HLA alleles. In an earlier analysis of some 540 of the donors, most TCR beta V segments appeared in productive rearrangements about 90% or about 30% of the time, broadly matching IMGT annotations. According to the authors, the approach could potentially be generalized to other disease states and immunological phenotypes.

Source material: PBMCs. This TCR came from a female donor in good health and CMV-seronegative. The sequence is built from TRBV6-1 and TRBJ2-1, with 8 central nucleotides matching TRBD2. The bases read TGTGCCAGCGGAGCTAGCGGGTTTTACAATGAGCAGTTCTTC. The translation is CASGASGFYNEQFF.